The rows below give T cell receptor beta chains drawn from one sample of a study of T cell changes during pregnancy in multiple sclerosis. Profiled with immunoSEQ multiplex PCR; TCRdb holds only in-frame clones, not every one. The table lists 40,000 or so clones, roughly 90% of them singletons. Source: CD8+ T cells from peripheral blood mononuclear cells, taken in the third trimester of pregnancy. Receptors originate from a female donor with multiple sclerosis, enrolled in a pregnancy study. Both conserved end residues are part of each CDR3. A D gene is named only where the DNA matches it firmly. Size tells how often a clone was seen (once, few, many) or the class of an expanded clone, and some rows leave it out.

CDR3 DNA: TGTGCCAGCAGTGGATCGACAGGGGGCACTGAAGCTTTCTTT; CDR3 protein: CASSGSTGGTEAFF; V gene: TRBV27; clone size: -; D gene: TRBD1; J gene: TRBJ1-1
CDR3 DNA: TGTGCCAGTAGTACGCGACTAGTGGGCCCCTACGAGCAGTACTTC; CDR3 protein: CASSTRLVGPYEQYF; V gene: TRBV19; clone size: few; D gene: -; J gene: TRBJ2-7
CDR3 DNA: TGTGCCACCAGCAGAGAGAAGGGAGGGCCACTCGGCGAGCAGTACTTC; CDR3 protein: CATSREKGGPLGEQYF; V gene: TRBV15; clone size: -; D gene: TRBD2; J gene: TRBJ2-7
CDR3 DNA: TGTGCCAGCAGCCCAGGGACAGTAGGGGGACAGACTCAGTACTTC; CDR3 protein: CASSPGTVGGQTQYF; V gene: TRBV11-2; clone size: once; D gene: TRBD1; J gene: TRBJ2-4
CDR3 DNA: TGTGCCAGCAGTACCCCCGGGCTAGCGGGCGCGTTTCAAGAGACCCAGTACTTC; CDR3 protein: CASSTPGLAGAFQETQYF; V gene: TRBV28; clone size: -; D gene: TRBD2; J gene: TRBJ2-5
CDR3 DNA: TGTGCCAGCAGTGACGGACAGGGGTCCTACAATGAGCAGTTCTTC; CDR3 protein: CASSDGQGSYNEQFF; V gene: TRBV6-4; clone size: -; D gene: TRBD1; J gene: TRBJ2-1
CDR3 DNA: TGTGCCAGCAGTTTAAGGACAGCTTACGAGCAGTACTTC; CDR3 protein: CASSLRTAYEQYF; V gene: TRBV27; clone size: -; D gene: -; J gene: TRBJ2-7
CDR3 DNA: TGTGCCAGCAGTTATCTAGCGGGAGCGAGCAATGAGCAGTTCTTC; CDR3 protein: CASSYLAGASNEQFF; V gene: TRBV6-5; clone size: -; D gene: TRBD2; J gene: TRBJ2-1
CDR3 DNA: TGTGCCTGGAACCCAGGGAACCACTACGAGCAGTACTTC; CDR3 protein: CAWNPGNHYEQYF; V gene: TRBV30; clone size: -; D gene: -; J gene: TRBJ2-7
CDR3 DNA: TGTGCCAGCAGCCCCACTAGCGGGTCCCCGACAGATACGCAGTATTTT; CDR3 protein: CASSPTSGSPTDTQYF; V gene: TRBV13; clone size: -; D gene: TRBD2; J gene: TRBJ2-3
CDR3 DNA: TGTGCTAGCAGCCCTACAGGGGGCTACTTTTACGAGCAGTACTTC; CDR3 protein: CASSPTGGYFYEQYF; V gene: TRBV7-7; clone size: -; D gene: TRBD1; J gene: TRBJ2-7
CDR3 DNA: TGCGCCAGCAGTCTAGCGGGAGCGGATGAGCAGTTCTTC; CDR3 protein: CASSLAGADEQFF; V gene: TRBV10-2; clone size: -; D gene: TRBD2; J gene: TRBJ2-1
CDR3 DNA: TGTGCCAGCACCCTACGCTACGAGCAGTACTTC; CDR3 protein: CASTLRYEQYF; V gene: TRBV6-1; clone size: -; D gene: -; J gene: TRBJ2-7
CDR3 DNA: TGTGCCAGCAGGGAAAGGGACAGCTACGCTGGCACTGAAGCTTTCTTT; CDR3 protein: CASRERDSYAGTEAFF; V gene: TRBV28; clone size: once; D gene: TRBD1; J gene: TRBJ1-1
CDR3 DNA: TGTGCCAGCAGCTTAACGGGCACTGAAGCTTTCTTT; CDR3 protein: CASSLTGTEAFF; V gene: TRBV13; clone size: once; D gene: -; J gene: TRBJ1-1
CDR3 DNA: TGTGCCAGCTCACCACGCAGTAAAATTTACAATGAGCAGTTCTTC; CDR3 protein: CASSPRSKIYNEQFF; V gene: TRBV18; clone size: -; D gene: -; J gene: TRBJ2-1
CDR3 DNA: TGTGCCAGCAGCTCTCCCGCTAGCGGGAGTACGTATGAGCAGTTCTTC; CDR3 protein: CASSSPASGSTYEQFF; V gene: TRBV9; clone size: -; D gene: TRBD2; J gene: TRBJ2-1
CDR3 DNA: TGTGCCAGCAGCCCCCGGGAGGGGGCCTACAATGAGCAGTTCTTC; CDR3 protein: CASSPREGAYNEQFF; V gene: TRBV7-2; clone size: -; D gene: TRBD2; J gene: TRBJ2-1
CDR3 DNA: TGTGCCAGCTCACCCTTTTTAGGACAGGCGCCTCAAGAGACCCAGTACTTC; CDR3 protein: CASSPFLGQAPQETQYF; V gene: TRBV18; clone size: large; D gene: TRBD1; J gene: TRBJ2-5
CDR3 DNA: TGTGCCATCAGTGACTCCGGGACAGGATATAATGAGCAGTTCTTC; CDR3 protein: CAISDSGTGYNEQFF; V gene: TRBV10-3; clone size: once; D gene: TRBD1; J gene: TRBJ2-1